Listed below are T cell receptor beta chains from one sample, sequenced in a study of blood T cells in healthy people across ages. TCRdb recomputed calls from the 5' RACE reads with MiXCR, one row per CDR3 protein. The repertoire holds roughly 1,000,000 distinct CDR3 sequences, with around 27% as singletons. A further study also used this sample, focusing on T cells of mothers and their children.

Sequenced: blood. Receptors were obtained from a girl aged 2 to 9 in good health. Both conserved end residues are part of each CDR3. A D gene is named only where the DNA matches it firmly. A row's size may be missing; if present it is once, few, many or a size class.

>.|TRBJ2-5|TRBV6-6|few
CASSYSRQIQETQYF
TGTGCCAGCAGTTACTCACGACAGATCCAAGAGACCCAGTACTTC
>.|TRBJ2-7|TRBV5-6|once
CASSLGVKVTYEQYF
TGTGCCAGCAGCTTGGGAGTCAAAGTGACCTACGAGCAGTACTTC
>.|TRBJ2-3|TRBV7-2|.
CASSLVGQTDTQYF
TGTGCCAGCAGCTTAGTCGGCCAAACAGATACGCAGTATTTT
>TRBD2|TRBJ2-3|TRBV14|few
CASSPFFRGGADTQYF
TGTGCCAGCAGCCCATTTTTTCGGGGGGGAGCAGATACGCAGTATTTT
>TRBD1|TRBJ2-1|TRBV14|.
CASSQVLYRGESANYNEQFF
TGTGCCAGCAGCCAAGTTTTGTACAGGGGGGAAAGCGCCAATTACAATGAGCAGTTCTTC
>.|TRBJ2-2|TRBV3-1|.
CASSQPRIHGGELFF
TGTGCCAGCAGCCAACCCAGAATACACGGCGGGGAGCTGTTTTTT
>.|TRBJ1-2|TRBV7-9|.
CASSSPGEANYGYTF
TGTGCCAGCAGCTCCCCCGGAGAGGCTAACTATGGCTACACCTTC
>.|TRBJ1-2|TRBV20-1|.
CSASTGFGYGYTF
TGCAGTGCTTCGACGGGGTTCGGCTATGGCTACACCTTC
>TRBD2|TRBJ2-7|TRBV12-3/TRBV12-4|few
CASGSSGMYEQYF
TGTGCCAGCGGTTCTAGCGGAATGTACGAGCAGTACTTC
>.|TRBJ2-5|TRBV4-2|few
CASSQEPREETQYF
TGTGCCAGCAGCCAAGAACCCAGGGAAGAGACCCAGTACTTC
>.|TRBJ2-7|TRBV10-3|few
CAISRKDGQFHEQYF
TGTGCCATCAGCCGAAAGGACGGGCAGTTCCACGAGCAGTACTTC
>TRBD2|TRBJ2-7|TRBV20-1|.
CSARSSGVEQYF
TGCAGTGCTAGGTCTAGCGGGGTCGAGCAGTACTTC
>TRBD2|TRBJ2-5|TRBV13|.
CASSLLAGDEETQYF
TGTGCCAGCAGCTTACTAGCGGGAGACGAGGAGACCCAGTACTTC
>.|TRBJ2-7|TRBV12-3/TRBV12-4|.
CASRATQGTPLEQYF
TGTGCCAGCAGAGCGACCCAGGGGACCCCGCTGGAGCAGTACTTC
>TRBD2|TRBJ2-1|TRBV14|.
CASLVTRGGRAASARNEQFF
TGTGCCAGCTTAGTGACCCGTGGCGGGAGGGCAGCTTCGGCCCGTAATGAGCAGTTCTTC
>TRBD1|TRBJ2-3|TRBV29-1|.
CSVTGTGTYTDTQYF
TGCAGCGTCACCGGGACAGGGACCTACACAGATACGCAGTATTTT
>.|TRBJ2-5|TRBV7-9|.
CASMGVLDWRKEQETQYF
TGTGCCAGCATGGGGGTCCTGGACTGGCGAAAAGAGCAAGAGACCCAGTACTTC
>.|TRBJ1-1|TRBV19|.
CASRLGRGTEAFF
TGTGCCAGTAGATTAGGGAGAGGAACTGAAGCTTTCTTT
>.|TRBJ2-1|TRBV7-2|few
CASSFDRRNYNEQFF
TGTGCCAGCAGCTTTGACCGAAGGAACTACAATGAGCAGTTCTTC
>.|TRBJ1-2|TRBV12-3/TRBV12-4|.
CASSFQGKGGYTF
TGTGCCAGCAGTTTTCAGGGGAAGGGTGGCTACACCTTC
>TRBD2|TRBJ2-7|TRBV20-1|once
CSATAGASYEQYF
TGCAGTGCTACAGCGGGAGCATCCTACGAGCAGTACTTC
>TRBD1|TRBJ1-2|TRBV12-3/TRBV12-4|.
CASARGTYYGYTF
TGTGCCAGCGCCAGGGGGACCTACTATGGCTACACCTTC
>.|TRBJ2-1|TRBV5-1|.
CASSFFGGGQLAQFNEQFF
TGCGCCAGCAGCTTTTTTGGGGGGGGGCAACTAGCGCAATTCAATGAGCAGTTCTTC
>.|TRBJ2-5|TRBV7-9|few
CASSEEVLRTQYF
TGTGCCAGCAGCGAGGAGGTGTTGAGGACCCAGTACTTC
>TRBD2|TRBJ2-3|TRBV20-1|few
CSAYLAGGPDTQYF
TGCAGTGCTTATCTAGCGGGAGGCCCAGATACGCAGTATTTT
>.|TRBJ1-1|TRBV2|few
CASSQTLNTEAFF
TGTGCCAGCAGCCAGACACTGAACACTGAAGCTTTCTTT
>.|TRBJ2-7|TRBV11-2|.
CASSFSLKWGEQYF
TGTGCCAGCAGCTTTTCCCTGAAATGGGGCGAGCAGTACTTC
>TRBD2|TRBJ2-7|TRBV20-1|.
CSAPARTSGSSVLTYEQYF
TGCAGTGCCCCAGCTAGGACTAGCGGGAGTTCCGTCTTAACCTACGAGCAGTACTTC
>.|TRBJ2-1|TRBV9|few
CASSVALDLGYNEQFF
TGTGCCAGCAGCGTCGCCCTGGACCTGGGATACAATGAGCAGTTCTTC
>.|TRBJ2-7|TRBV4-3|.
CASSQDRGIGNEQYF
TGCGCCAGCAGCCAAGATCGAGGGATTGGGAACGAGCAGTACTTC
>.|TRBJ2-5|TRBV4-1|medium-sized
CASSQGFMGTSQQETQYF
TGCGCCAGCAGCCAAGGCTTTATGGGAACTTCGCAACAAGAGACCCAGTACTTC